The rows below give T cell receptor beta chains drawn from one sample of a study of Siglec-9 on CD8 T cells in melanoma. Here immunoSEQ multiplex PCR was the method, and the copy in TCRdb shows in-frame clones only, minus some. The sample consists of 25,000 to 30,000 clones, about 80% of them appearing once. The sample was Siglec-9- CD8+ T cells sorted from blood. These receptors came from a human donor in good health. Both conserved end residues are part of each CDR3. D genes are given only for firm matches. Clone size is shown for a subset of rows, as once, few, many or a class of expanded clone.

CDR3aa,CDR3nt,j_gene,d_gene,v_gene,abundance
CASSQSPSLLAKNIQYF,TGCGCCAGCAGTCAATCGCCCAGCCTACTAGCCAAAAACATTCAGTACTTC,TRBJ2-4,.,TRBV23-1,.
CAWSLSSRDEKLFF,TGTGCCTGGAGTTTGAGTTCGAGGGATGAAAAACTGTTTTTT,TRBJ1-4,.,TRBV30,few
CASSPSGTITTGELFF,TGTGCCAGCAGCCCCAGCGGAACTATTACGACCGGGGAGCTGTTTTTT,TRBJ2-2,.,TRBV7-9,.
CAISELFPSLGNNEQFF,TGTGCCATCAGTGAGCTTTTCCCTAGCCTCGGAAACAATGAGCAGTTCTTC,TRBJ2-1,.,TRBV10-3,.
CASSLGRGSYGYTF,TGTGCCAGCAGCTTGGGGCGGGGCTCCTATGGCTACACCTTC,TRBJ1-2,.,TRBV5-6,.
CASTQDVGQGTEAFF,TGTGCCAGCACCCAAGACGTGGGACAGGGGACTGAAGCTTTCTTT,TRBJ1-1,TRBD1,TRBV7-6,.
CASSFGGGLGTGELFF,TGTGCCAGCAGCTTTGGCGGAGGCTTAGGCACCGGGGAGCTGTTTTTT,TRBJ2-2,.,TRBV11-1,.
CASTPGGFSNQPQHF,TGTGCCAGTACCCCAGGGGGGTTTAGCAATCAGCCCCAGCATTTT,TRBJ1-5,TRBD1,TRBV19,.
CASSLVPNDEQFF,TGTGCTAGCAGCTTAGTCCCTAACGATGAGCAGTTCTTC,TRBJ2-1,.,TRBV7-7,few
CASSLRDTGELFF,TGTGCCAGCAGTTTAAGAGACACCGGGGAGCTGTTTTTT,TRBJ2-2,.,TRBV27,.
CASSLDTRRFEAFF,TGTGCCAGCAGCTTAGACACCAGACGCTTTGAAGCTTTCTTT,TRBJ1-1,.,TRBV7-9,.
CASSLGTRTEAFF,TGTGCCAGCAGCTTAGGTACTAGAACTGAAGCTTTCTTT,TRBJ1-1,.,TRBV7-6,.
CASSRELAASTDTQYF,TGCGCCAGCAGCCGCGAACTAGCGGCTAGCACAGATACGCAGTATTTT,TRBJ2-3,TRBD2,TRBV4-1,.
CASSFRGGGTYNEQFF,TGTGCCAGCAGCTTCCGTGGCGGGGGCACCTACAATGAGCAGTTCTTC,TRBJ2-1,.,TRBV7-3,.
CASSLRTSGETDTQYF,TGTGCCAGCAGCCTTAGGACTAGCGGGGAGACAGATACGCAGTATTTT,TRBJ2-3,TRBD2,TRBV28,.
CASSLGTGYNQPQHF,TGTGCCAGCAGTTTAGGGACAGGGTATAATCAGCCCCAGCATTTT,TRBJ1-5,TRBD1,TRBV27,.
CASSRVSVLGNEQFF,TGTGCCAGCAGCCGAGTTTCCGTGCTAGGCAATGAGCAGTTCTTC,TRBJ2-1,.,TRBV27,once
CASSLDGTLDEQFF,TGTGCCAGCAGCTTAGACGGGACTTTGGATGAGCAGTTCTTC,TRBJ2-1,.,TRBV7-2,.
CASSHGQGKTQYF,TGTGCTAGCAGCCACGGACAGGGAAAGACCCAGTACTTC,TRBJ2-5,TRBD1,TRBV7-7,once
CASSAPMGSGNGNTGELFF,TGTGCCAGCAGCGCGCCGATGGGTAGCGGGAATGGGAACACCGGGGAGCTGTTTTTT,TRBJ2-2,TRBD2,TRBV2,.
CASSEGLAGDGETQYF,TGTGCCAGCAGCGAGGGACTAGCGGGAGATGGTGAGACGCAGTATTTT,TRBJ2-3,TRBD2,TRBV9,.
CASSFGQGPYEQYF,TGTGCCAGCAGCTTCGGACAGGGGCCCTACGAGCAGTACTTC,TRBJ2-7,TRBD1,TRBV11-2,.
CASSYTGGPPDQPQHF,TGTGCCAGCAGCTATACAGGGGGCCCCCCGGATCAGCCCCAGCATTTT,TRBJ1-5,TRBD1,TRBV7-9,.
CASSFPGTEAFF,TGCGCCAGCAGTTTCCCAGGAACTGAAGCTTTCTTT,TRBJ1-1,.,TRBV10-1,few
CASSDPPGTPGITDTQYF,TGCGCCAGCAGTGATCCCCCGGGGACTCCAGGGATCACAGATACGCAGTATTTT,TRBJ2-3,.,TRBV10-1,.
CASSLAANEQFF,TGCGCCAGCAGCTTGGCCGCCAATGAGCAGTTCTTC,TRBJ2-1,.,TRBV5-1,.
CASMADTGELFF,TGTGCCAGCATGGCGGATACCGGGGAGCTGTTTTTT,TRBJ2-2,.,TRBV5-4,.
CASSSYGYTF,TGTGCCAGTAGTAGTTATGGCTACACCTTC,TRBJ1-2,.,TRBV19,.
CASSVSGNEQFF,TGTGCCAGCAGTGTCTCTGGCAATGAGCAGTTCTTC,TRBJ2-1,.,TRBV25-1,.
CASSFQGSTGYTF,TGTGCCAGCAGTTTTCAGGGATCAACTGGCTACACCTTC,TRBJ1-2,.,TRBV27,.
CAWSPGNEQFF,TGTGCCTGGAGCCCCGGGAATGAGCAGTTCTTC,TRBJ2-1,.,TRBV30,.
CASSQDPPRAGEWDTGELFF,TGCGCCAGCAGCCAAGACCCGCCGAGAGCGGGAGAATGGGACACCGGGGAGCTGTTTTTT,TRBJ2-2,TRBD2,TRBV4-1,.
CASSAPSSSPANEQFF,TGTGCCAGCAGTGCTCCTAGCTCATCACCGGCGAATGAGCAGTTCTTC,TRBJ2-1,.,TRBV6-1,.
CASRLTGGLSGANVLTF,TGTGCCAGCAGGCTGACAGGGGGCCTATCTGGGGCCAACGTCCTGACTTTC,TRBJ2-6,TRBD1,TRBV27,few
CASSPWTGTKDGYTF,TGTGCCAGCAGCCCCTGGACAGGAACGAAGGATGGCTACACCTTC,TRBJ1-2,TRBD1,TRBV9,.
CSVGEQGMADTQYF,TGCAGCGTTGGAGAGCAGGGAATGGCAGATACGCAGTATTTT,TRBJ2-3,.,TRBV29-1,.
CASREGTGAGYGYTF,TGTGCCAGCAGAGAGGGGACAGGGGCGGGCTATGGCTACACCTTC,TRBJ1-2,TRBD1,TRBV2,.
CASSFGGNSYEQYF,TGTGCCAGCAGTTTTGGGGGTAACTCCTACGAGCAGTACTTC,TRBJ2-7,.,TRBV27,once
CASSVSGGRGVHIQYF,TGCGCCAGCAGCGTCTCGGGGGGGCGCGGAGTCCACATTCAGTACTTC,TRBJ2-4,TRBD2,TRBV4-1,.
CASSARLNQPQHF,TGTGCCAGCAGCGCCCGGCTCAATCAGCCCCAGCATTTT,TRBJ1-5,.,TRBV9,.
CASSFGGNEAFF,TGTGCCAGCAGCTTTGGAGGGAATGAAGCTTTCTTT,TRBJ1-1,.,TRBV7-9,.
CASSLSGIGNTEAFF,TGTGCCAGCAGCTTATCTGGGATCGGGAACACTGAAGCTTTCTTT,TRBJ1-1,.,TRBV7-2,once
CASNPRGFNQPQHF,TGTGCCAGCAACCCCAGGGGGTTCAATCAGCCCCAGCATTTT,TRBJ1-5,TRBD1,TRBV6-1,once
CATHAGLNTEAFF,TGTGCCACACATGCCGGTCTGAACACTGAAGCTTTCTTT,TRBJ1-1,.,TRBV6-5,.
CASRESRVLTYEQYF,TGTGCCAGCAGAGAATCCAGGGTCCTAACCTACGAGCAGTACTTC,TRBJ2-7,.,TRBV2,.
CASSPLGDNDEQFF,TGCGCCAGCAGCCCGCTGGGTGACAATGATGAGCAGTTCTTC,TRBJ2-1,.,TRBV4-1,.
CASRRGAANTGELFF,TGTGCCAGCAGGAGAGGGGCTGCGAACACCGGGGAGCTGTTTTTT,TRBJ2-2,.,TRBV9,few